These 24 T cell receptor beta chains were all obtained from the same sample, sequenced in a study of blood T cell repertoires in COVID-19. Assay: immunoSEQ multiplex PCR; the TCRdb copy retains only in-frame clones and omits some. The table lists some 87,000 clones, roughly 89% of them singletons. Sequencing input: peripheral blood. The receptors shown here come from a human donor with COVID-19, enrolled during active disease. The donor label of this sample is uncertain.

The chain joins TRBV11-2 to TRBJ1-2; 7 bases align to TRBD1. V was clipped by 4 bases and J by 8 bases; unmatched bases: 19. There are 17 residues in the CDR3. Germline V lookup: CDR1 SGHAT, CDR2 FQNNGV. Here the CDR3 reads CASSSLQTNPGQWGYTF. The CDR3, as DNA: TGTGCCAGCAGCTCTCTCCAAACCAATCCGGGACAGTGGGGCTACACCTTC.

The V and J genes are TRBV5-4 and TRBJ1-4; D may be TRBD1 (5 bases). V was pared by 4 bases and J by 0 bases, with 13 bases between. Germline V gene lookup returns CDR1 SGHNT and CDR2 YYREEE (reference sequence). This CDR3 has 16 residues. CDR3 in amino acids: CASSLDGGATNEKLFF. As DNA, the CDR3 is TGTGCCAGCAGCCTGGACGGGGGGGCAACTAATGAAAAACTGTTTTTT. Drawing the rest from reference TRBV5-4 and TRBJ1-4, the complete variable domain is ETGVTQSPTHLIKTRGQQVTLRCSSQSGHNTVSWYQQALGQGPQFIFQYYREEENGRGNFPPRFSGLQFPNYSSELNVNALELDDSALYLCASSLDGGATNEKLFFGSGTQLSVL.

The chain joins TRBV6-5 to TRBJ1-1; 11 nucleotides align to TRBD1. The V gene end was trimmed by 6 bases and the J gene end by 3 bases; junction bases not matched to a gene: 6. CDR1 and CDR2 (germline): MNHEY, SVGAGI. The CDR3 length is 15 residues. DNA of the CDR3: TGTGCCAGCAGCCAAGGACAGGGGGCGGACACTGAAGCTTTCTTT. Protein product: CASSQGQGADTEAFF.

This chain links TRBV5-1 with TRBJ1-2; D perhaps matches TRBD1 (6 bases). Germline CDR1 and CDR2: SGHRS and YFSETQ. CDR3 length equals 14 residues. V was shortened by 3 bases and J by 6 bases, with 15 bases between the two germline ends. The CDR3 sequence: CASSSQGARNGYTF. In nucleotides, the CDR3 is TGCGCCAGCAGCTCACAGGGAGCTAGGAATGGCTACACCTTC.

The V and J genes are TRBV10-2 and TRBJ1-2; 7 bases line up with TRBD1. In germline, CDR1 is WSHSY, CDR2 SAAADI. V shed 8 bases and J 7 bases; nucleotides not matched to a gene: 7. This CDR3 spans 12 amino acids. The DNA of the CDR3 is TGCGCCAGCTCCCAGGGGGGCGTTGGCTACACCTTC. This gives the protein CASSQGGVGYTF.

The J gene is TRBJ1-5, the V gene TRBV18; no definite D call. Trimming pared 0 bases from V and 9 bases from J, leaving 18 bases between. The CDR3 is 16 residues long. Germline CDR1 is KGHSH and CDR2 is LQKENI. The CDR3 region is CASSPPGGLGAGPQHF. The CDR3 DNA follows: TGTGCCAGCTCACCACCAGGAGGGTTAGGAGCCGGGCCCCAGCATTTT.

This chain uses TRBV11-3 with TRBJ1-1, with 7 bases matching TRBD1. This CDR3 is built from 14 residues. V trimming: 1 base; J trimming: 4 bases; junction bases outside the gene matches: 3. The germline V gene encodes CDR1 SGHNT and CDR2 YENEEA. The CDR3 reads CASSLGEGATEAFF. CDR3 bases: TGTGCCAGCAGCTTAGGTGAGGGGGCCACTGAAGCTTTCTTT.

The J gene is TRBJ2-2, the V gene TRBV19, with D unclear. The CDR3 contains 12 residues. The V end was cut by 3 bases, the J end by 4 bases, with 3 bases between. Germline values: CDR1 LNHDA, CDR2 SQIVND (reference sequence). CDR3 loop: CASSIVTGELFF. CDR3 sequence (DNA): TGTGCCAGTAGTATCGTCACCGGGGAGCTGTTTTTT.

The table lists this clone with a count of one. This chain joins TRBV6-6 and TRBJ2-7; tentative D call: TRBD1 (6 bases). The V end lost 6 bases, the J end lost 5 bases, and 23 bases lay between the germline ends. Germline V gives CDR1 MNHNY, CDR2 SVGAGI (reference sequence). The CDR3 is 16 residues long. CDR3 nucleotides: TGTGCCAGCAGCCCTACAGGGAACGGTTTAGTCGACGAGCAGTACTTC. Translated, it gives CASSPTGNGLVDEQYF.

The V and J genes are TRBV28 and TRBJ2-3, with 7 bases that match TRBD1. Losses at the gene ends were 3 bases for V and 2 bases for J; bases not matched to a gene: 14. The CDR3 runs to 18 residues. CDR1 is MDHEN, CDR2 SYDVKM, per germline. For the CDR3, the DNA is TGTGCCAGCAGTTTTCCCACCTCACAGGGGAGTCCCACAGATACGCAGTATTTT. Protein: CASSFPTSQGSPTDTQYF.

The rearrangement links TRBV29-1 to TRBJ1-2; the D is unclear. The CDR3 is made up of 12 amino acids. Germline loops: CDR1 SQVTM, CDR2 ANQGSEA. With 4 bases removed from V and 4 bases from J, the gap between germline ends came to 10 bases. The CDR3 nucleotides are TGCAGCGTTGTACAGCCCGGCTATGGCTACACCTTC. Protein sequence: CSVVQPGYGYTF.

The gene calls are TRBV12-5 and TRBJ2-7, with 7 bases matching TRBD1. Trimming took 1 base from V and 2 from J; bases not matched to a gene: 11. Germline CDR1 and CDR2: LGHNT and FRNRAP. The CDR3 extends over 17 amino acids. The CDR3: CASGLAGSTGSAYEQYF. The CDR3 DNA follows: TGTGCTAGTGGTTTGGCCGGTTCGACAGGGTCCGCCTACGAGCAGTACTTC.

The rearrangement links TRBV2 to TRBJ2-1, with 10 bases matching TRBD2. Germline CDR1 is SNHLY and CDR2 is FYNNEI. The V and J ends lost 10 bases and 10 bases, in that order; junction bases with no gene match: 10. The CDR3 consists of 13 residues. The CDR3: CAINQREGDEQFF. CDR3 DNA: TGTGCCATCAACCAGCGGGAGGGTGACGAGCAGTTCTTC.

V usage is TRBV5-4 and J usage is TRBJ2-3, with 12 bases matching TRBD2. J lost 3 bases, V lost 7 bases, and 9 bases had no gene match. CDR1 is SGHNT and CDR2 is YYREEE in the germline V gene (reference sequence). The CDR3 length is 16 residues. Written as DNA, the CDR3 is TGTGCCAGCGGGGCTAGCGGGGGGGCAGGTACAGATACGCAGTATTTT. Translation gives CASGASGGAGTDTQYF.

This chain uses TRBV5-1 with TRBJ2-1; no firm D call. Germline values: CDR1 SGHRS, CDR2 YFSETQ. V lost 0 bases, J lost 5 bases, and 6 bases lay in between. The CDR3 sequence is 13 residues long. The CDR3, as DNA: TGCGCCAGCAGCTTGGTGGAGAACAATGAGCAGTTCTTC. Translating it yields CASSLVENNEQFF. The full variable domain, in which reference TRBV5-1 and TRBJ2-1 provide the parts outside the CDR3, is KAGVTQTPRYLIKTRGQQVTLSCSPISGHRSVSWYQQTPGQGLQFLFEYFSETQRNKGNFPGRFSGRQFSNSRSEMNVSTLELGDSALYLCASSLVENNEQFFGPGTRLTVL.

The chain carries TRBV2 and TRBJ2-7, with 12 positions matching TRBD1. The J segment lost 7 bases and the V segment lost 6 bases, leaving 10 bases of the junction unmatched. The V gene's germline CDR1 is SNHLY and CDR2 FYNNEI. The CDR3 runs 15 residues. CDR3 residues: CASRDTGQGAEEQYF. CDR3 DNA sequence: TGTGCCAGCAGGGATACGGGACAGGGGGCGGAGGAGCAGTACTTC.

V usage is TRBV27 and J usage is TRBJ1-2; TRBD1 is a possible D gene (5 bases). The V end lost 2 bases, the J end lost 0 bases, and 10 bases lay between the germline ends. The CDR3 totals 15 residues. The germline gives CDR1 MNHEY, CDR2 SMNVEV (reference sequence). For the CDR3, the DNA is TGTGCCAGCAGTTTAATGGGGACTACTAACTATGGCTACACCTTC. Amino acid sequence: CASSLMGTTNYGYTF.

The rearrangement links TRBV29-1 to TRBJ2-2, with 8 bases aligning to TRBD1. The CDR3 covers 13 residues. V was pared by 6 bases and J by 5 bases, with 5 bases of the junction left unmatched. CDR1 and CDR2 (germline): SQVTM, ANQGSEA. In DNA form, the CDR3 reads TGCAGCGTGGACAGGGTGGGGACCGGGGAGCTGTTTTTT. The encoded protein is CSVDRVGTGELFF.

The chain combines TRBV4-1 with TRBJ2-7; maybe TRBD1 (5 bases). The CDR3 spans 17 residues. CDR1 and CDR2 from the germline V gene are MGHRA and YSYEKL. Trimming removed 0 bases from V and 2 bases from J, with 17 bases in between. This CDR3 reads CASSQESWTYTTYEQYF. The CDR3 region has the DNA TGCGCCAGCAGCCAAGAGAGCTGGACATACACTACCTACGAGCAGTACTTC.

This clone occurred once. The rearrangement joins TRBV19 to TRBJ1-6; D might be TRBD1 (5 bases). Germline-derived CDR1 and CDR2 are LNHDA and SQIVND (reference sequence). The CDR3 totals 16 residues. V shed 3 bases and J shed 6 bases, with 15 bases lying between them. The CDR3 DNA is TGTGCCAGTAGTATTGACAGAACCTTATTTAATTCACCCCTCCACTTT. This codes for CASSIDRTLFNSPLHF.

In its sample, this clone was seen once. The V call is TRBV7-2, the J call TRBJ1-2, with TRBD1 matching 8 bases. CDR3 length: 15 amino acids. In germline, CDR1 is SGHTA, CDR2 FQGNSA. The V segment lost 1 base and the J segment 5 bases; nucleotides outside the gene matches: 6. This CDR3 is CASSLVGTGGYGYTF. The CDR3 region has the DNA TGTGCCAGCAGCTTAGTCGGAACAGGGGGGTATGGCTACACCTTC.

Comment on this clone: An end of the junction does not agree with germline; a read error may underlie this. V gene TRBV7-6 combines with J gene TRBJ2-1, with 9 bases lining up with TRBD2. This CDR3 is 13 amino acids long. Germline lookup yields CDR1 SGHVS and CDR2 FNYEAQ. The CDR3 protein is CASSLVSGGPPVF. The DNA of the CDR3 is TGTGCCAGCAGCTTAGTAAGCGGGGGGCCCCCGGTCTTC.

This sequence joins TRBV18 and TRBJ1-1, with 10 bases identical to TRBD1. The CDR3 has 19 amino acids. CDR1 and CDR2 from the germline V gene are KGHSH and LQKENI. V was pared by 2 bases and J by 1 base, with 13 bases of the junction left unmatched. The DNA for the CDR3 is TGTGCCAGCTCACCATGGCGTGGGGGACAGGGGCCTCCGAACACTGAAGCTTTCTTT. It yields the protein CASSPWRGGQGPPNTEAFF.

This chain links TRBV5-1 with TRBJ1-1; 7 bases fit TRBD1. The CDR3 contains 15 residues. Germline CDR1 SGHRS, CDR2 YFSETQ. J lost 6 bases, V lost 4 bases, and 12 bases had no gene match. The CDR3 sequence: CASSPVTGEGPEAFF. CDR3 coding DNA: TGCGCCAGCAGCCCCGTTACAGGGGAAGGGCCTGAAGCTTTCTTT.